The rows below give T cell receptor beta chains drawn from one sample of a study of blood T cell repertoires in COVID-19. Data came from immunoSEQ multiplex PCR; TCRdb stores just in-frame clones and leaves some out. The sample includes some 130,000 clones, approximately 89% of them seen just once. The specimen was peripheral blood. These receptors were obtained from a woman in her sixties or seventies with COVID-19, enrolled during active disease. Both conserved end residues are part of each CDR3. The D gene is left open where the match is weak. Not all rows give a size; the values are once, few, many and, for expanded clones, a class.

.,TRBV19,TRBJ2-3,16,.,TGTGCCAGTAGTATGAGGGCAGGGGGGACCACAGATACGCAGTATTTT,CASSMRAGGTTDTQYF
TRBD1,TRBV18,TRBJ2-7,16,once,TGTGCCAGCTCACCACCTACGGGCAGGGGGCTATACGAGCAGTACTTC,CASSPPTGRGLYEQYF
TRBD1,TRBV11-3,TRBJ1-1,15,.,TGTGCCAGCAGCCGCGGGGACAGGTCGGACACTGAAGCTTTCTTT,CASSRGDRSDTEAFF
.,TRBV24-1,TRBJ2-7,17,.,TGTGCCACCAGGCCAAAAAACATCCGGACGGGAGCCTACGAGCAGTACTTC,CATRPKNIRTGAYEQYF
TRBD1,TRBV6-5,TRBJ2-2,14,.,TGTGCCAGCAGAATGGGACAGGGCGCCGGGGAGCTGTTTTTT,CASRMGQGAGELFF
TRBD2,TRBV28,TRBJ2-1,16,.,TGTGCCAGCAGTGCCCTAGGTAGCGGGGGACGCAATGAGCAGTTCTTC,CASSALGSGGRNEQFF
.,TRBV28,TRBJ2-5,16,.,TGTGCCAGCACCTCCCTTTGGAGGGCTGGAGGGGAGACCCAGTACTTC,CASTSLWRAGGETQYF
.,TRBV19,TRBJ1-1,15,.,TGTGCCACAGTTGCCGTCAGGGGCTTTAACACTGAAGCTTTCTTT,CATVAVRGFNTEAFF
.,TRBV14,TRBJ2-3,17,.,TGTGCCAGCAGCCACCCAGTCCCTGGGGCGTTTACGGATACGCAGTATTTT,CASSHPVPGAFTDTQYF
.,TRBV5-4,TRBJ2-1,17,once,TGTGCCAGCAGCTTACCTTCAGGGGGGAGCTCCTACAATGAGCAGTTCTTC,CASSLPSGGSSYNEQFF
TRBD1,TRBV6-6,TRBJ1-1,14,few,TGTGCCAGCATGAGAGTAGGGGGCGACGCTGAAGCTTTCTTT,CASMRVGGDAEAFF
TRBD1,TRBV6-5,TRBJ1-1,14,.,TGTGCCAGCAGAATCAGGGGGTTCCACACTGAAGCTTTCTTT,CASRIRGFHTEAFF
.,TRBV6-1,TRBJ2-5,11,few,TGTGCCAGCAGTGAAATGCGGACCCAGTACTTC,CASSEMRTQYF
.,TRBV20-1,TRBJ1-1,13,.,TGCAGTGCTAGTGTCCTTCGGAGCACTGAAGCTTTCTTT,CSASVLRSTEAFF
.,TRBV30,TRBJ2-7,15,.,TGTGCCTGGAGTGTGGGAAGGGGAATCGGGTACGAGCAGTACTTC,CAWSVGRGIGYEQYF
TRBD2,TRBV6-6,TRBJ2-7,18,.,TGTGCCAGCAGTAGATTGGGGACTAGCGGGGGAAACTCCTACGAGCAGTACTTC,CASSRLGTSGGNSYEQYF
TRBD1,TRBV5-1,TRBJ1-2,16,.,TGCGCCAGCAGCTTGGAAGGGACAGGGGCAGTAGGTGGCTACACCTTC,CASSLEGTGAVGGYTF
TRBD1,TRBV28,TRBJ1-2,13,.,TGTGCCAGCAGATCACAGGGGTCGGGAGGCTACACCTTC,CASRSQGSGGYTF
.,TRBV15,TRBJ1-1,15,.,TGTGCCACCAGCAGAGGGGGCGGGGGGGTGACTGAAGCTTTCTTT,CATSRGGGGVTEAFF
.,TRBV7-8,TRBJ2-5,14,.,TGTGCCAGCAGCTTTGGGCGGGACCAAGAGACCCAGTACTTC,CASSFGRDQETQYF
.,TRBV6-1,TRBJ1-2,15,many,TGTGCCAGCAGTGAAGTGTGGGCAGCTTTCTATGGCTACACCTTC,CASSEVWAAFYGYTF
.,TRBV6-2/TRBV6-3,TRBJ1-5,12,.,TGTGCCAGCAGTTCCCCCTCGGGGCCCCAGCATTTT,CASSSPSGPQHF
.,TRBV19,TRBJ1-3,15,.,TGTGCCAGTAGTGTCTCCCGGGGCTCTGGAAACACCATATATTTT,CASSVSRGSGNTIYF
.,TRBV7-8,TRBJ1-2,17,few,TGTGCCAGCAGCGATAACACGGGGGAGGGGGTAGACTATGGCTACACCTTC,CASSDNTGEGVDYGYTF
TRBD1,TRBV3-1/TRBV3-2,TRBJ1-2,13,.,TGTGCCAGCAGCCGACAGGGGGCGCGTGGCTACACCTTC,CASSRQGARGYTF
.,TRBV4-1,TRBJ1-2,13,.,TGCGCCAGCAGCCAAGTTTCCGGTATGGGCTACACCTTC,CASSQVSGMGYTF
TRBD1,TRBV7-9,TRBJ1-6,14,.,TGTGCCAGCAGTACCGGGACAGGGGTATCACCCCTCCACTTT,CASSTGTGVSPLHF
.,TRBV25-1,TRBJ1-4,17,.,TGTGCCAGCAGTGAATTCCGGGTGGGGCCTACTAATGAAAAACTGTTTTTT,CASSEFRVGPTNEKLFF
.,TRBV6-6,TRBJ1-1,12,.,TGTGCCAGCAGTCAATACAGAGATGAAGCTTTCTTT,CASSQYRDEAFF
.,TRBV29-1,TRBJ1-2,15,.,TGCAGCGTTGGAAAGGGGATTAAGGTCTCGAATGGCTACACCTTC,CSVGKGIKVSNGYTF
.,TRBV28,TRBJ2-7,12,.,TGTGCCAGCAGTTCCCCCACCCTAAACCAGTACTTC,CASSSPTLNQYF
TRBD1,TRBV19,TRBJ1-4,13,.,TGTGCCAGTGGGACAGGGGCGTATGAAAAACTGTTTTTT,CASGTGAYEKLFF
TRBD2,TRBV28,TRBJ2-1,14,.,TGTGCCAGCAGGCCGGGACTAGCTGGTCATGAGCAGTTCTTC,CASRPGLAGHEQFF
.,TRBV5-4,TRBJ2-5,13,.,TGTGCCAGCAGCTTGACTAGCCCAAAGACCCAGTACTTC,CASSLTSPKTQYF
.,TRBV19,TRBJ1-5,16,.,TGTGCCAGTAGTATAGTGGGGGGGCTGGGCAATCAGCCCCAGCATTTT,CASSIVGGLGNQPQHF
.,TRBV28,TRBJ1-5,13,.,TGTGCCAGCAGTAGATACCGGGATCAGCCCCAGCATTTT,CASSRYRDQPQHF
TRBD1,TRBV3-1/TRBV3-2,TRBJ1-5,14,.,TGTGCCAGCAGCCAAGGAGGACAGGGGAAGCCCCAGCATTTT,CASSQGGQGKPQHF
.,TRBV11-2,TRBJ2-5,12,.,TGTGCCAGCAGCAAGATTCCCGGGACCCAGTACTTC,CASSKIPGTQYF
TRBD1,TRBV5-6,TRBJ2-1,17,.,TGTGCCAGCAGCTGGGGACAGGGGGCGCGGGGGAGGAATGAGCAGTTCTTC,CASSWGQGARGRNEQFF
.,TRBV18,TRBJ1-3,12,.,TGTGCCAGCTCACCGAAGGCGGACACCATATATTTT,CASSPKADTIYF
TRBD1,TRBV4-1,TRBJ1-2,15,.,TGCGCCAGCAGCCATCCACCGGGACAGGGTGATGGCTACACCTTC,CASSHPPGQGDGYTF
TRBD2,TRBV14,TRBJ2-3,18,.,TGTGCCAGCAGCCGGCGACTAGCGGGGGCCCATAGCACAGATACGCAGTATTTT,CASSRRLAGAHSTDTQYF
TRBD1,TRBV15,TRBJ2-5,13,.,TGTGCCACCAGCACCTACAGGGGAGAGACCCAGTACTTC,CATSTYRGETQYF
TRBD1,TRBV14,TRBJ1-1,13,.,TGTGCCAGCAGCCGGGACAGGGGAACTGAAGCTTTCTTT,CASSRDRGTEAFF
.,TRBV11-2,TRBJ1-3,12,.,TGTGCCAGCAGCTTCACTGGAAACACCATATATTTT,CASSFTGNTIYF
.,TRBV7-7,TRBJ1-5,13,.,TGTGCTAGCAGCTTAGGCTCCGGGTCGCCCCAGCATTTT,CASSLGSGSPQHF
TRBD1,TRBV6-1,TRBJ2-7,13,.,TGTGCCAGCAGGGAAGGGACAGCCTACGAGCAGTACTTC,CASREGTAYEQYF
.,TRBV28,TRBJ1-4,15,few,TGTGCCAGCAGTTTACTCGAAACAGGGCCTGAAAAACTGTTTTTT,CASSLLETGPEKLFF
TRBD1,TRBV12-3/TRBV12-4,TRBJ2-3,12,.,TGTGCCAGCAGCACCCGGGACAGGGGGCAGTATTTT,CASSTRDRGQYF
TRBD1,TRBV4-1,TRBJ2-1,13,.,TGCGCCAGCAGCCTGACAGGGGTCACTGAGCAGTTCTTC,CASSLTGVTEQFF
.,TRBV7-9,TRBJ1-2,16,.,TGTGCCAGCAGCTTCACCGGCCGCGGGGAAATAGATGGCTACACCTTC,CASSFTGRGEIDGYTF
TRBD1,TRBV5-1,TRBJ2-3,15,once,TGCGCCAGCAGCTTGTCAGGGGGCAAAGGAGATACGCAGTATTTT,CASSLSGGKGDTQYF
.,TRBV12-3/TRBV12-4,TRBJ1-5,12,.,TGTGCCAGCAGTTTAGGGAGTCAGCCCCAGCATTTT,CASSLGSQPQHF
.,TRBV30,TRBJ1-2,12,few,TGTGCCTGGAGTGGAGGGGGCTATGGCTACACCTTC,CAWSGGGYGYTF
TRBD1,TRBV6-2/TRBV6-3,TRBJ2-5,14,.,TGTGCCAGCAGCCGGGACAGCGGATGGGAGACCCAGTACTTC,CASSRDSGWETQYF
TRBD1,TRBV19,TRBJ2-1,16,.,TGTGCCAGTAGTATAGTGAGGAGACAGGGGTACAATGAGCAGTTCTTC,CASSIVRRQGYNEQFF
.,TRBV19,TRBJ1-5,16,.,TGTGCCAGTAGTATAGATCAGGGTTGGGGCCTTCTTCCCCAGCATTTT,CASSIDQGWGLLPQHF
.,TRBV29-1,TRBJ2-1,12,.,TGCAGCGTTGAACGGAGTTACAATGAGCAGTTCTTC,CSVERSYNEQFF
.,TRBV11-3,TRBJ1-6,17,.,TGTGCCAGCAGCTTGGTCAGGGCGGACCCAGATCATTCACCCCTCCACTTT,CASSLVRADPDHSPLHF